The 31 T cell receptor beta chains in this list originate from one sample, sequenced in a study of sequential checkpoint blockade in melanoma. The treatment denotes: randomized to nivolumab then ipilimumab (arm A) or the reverse (arm B). Libraries were prepared by immunoSEQ multiplex PCR; TCRdb keeps only in-frame clonotypes and omits some of them. The table includes roughly 18,000 clones, 26% detected once. The sequencing here drew on tumor tissue (inferred from file names), taken from a patient given nivolumab and ipilimumab in sequence. Source of these receptors: a human donor with melanoma.

The V call is TRBV6-8, the J call TRBJ1-1; no reliable D call. V gave up 6 bases and J gave up 1 base, with 9 bases separating them. The CDR3 loop spans 13 amino acids. The germline gives CDR1 MNHGY, CDR2 SAAAGT. CDR3 amino acids: CASSSRANTEAFF. For the CDR3, the DNA is TGTGCCAGCAGCTCTAGAGCGAACACTGAAGCTTTCTTT.

By share, this clone ranks as medium-sized (0.01 to 0.1%). The rearrangement links TRBV6-8 to TRBJ2-2; maybe TRBD2 (6 bases). Trimming removed 5 bases at V and 2 bases at J, with 15 bases between. This CDR3 has 16 amino acids. Germline lookup yields CDR1 MNHGY and CDR2 SAAAGT. CDR3 in amino acids: CASSARLDINTGELFF. For the CDR3, the DNA is TGTGCCAGCAGTGCCCGACTAGATATAAACACCGGGGAGCTGTTTTTT.

This clone was counted a few times. The chain recombines TRBV14 with TRBJ2-7; D is possibly TRBD2 (5 bases). Per the germline V gene, CDR1 is SGHDN and CDR2 is FVKESK. This CDR3 region has 13 residues. Between the trimmed V and J ends, which lost 4 bases and 0 bases, there was a span of 7 bases. The CDR3 nucleotides read TGTGCCAGCAGCCCCCGGGACTCCTACGAGCAGTACTTC. Its protein is CASSPRDSYEQYF.

This clone was observed at least ten times. V usage is TRBV11-3 and J usage is TRBJ2-5; D tentatively reads TRBD1 or TRBD2 (5 bases each). This CDR3 contains 16 residues. Trimming cost V 1 base and J 2 bases, with 14 bases left between them. CDR1 SGHNT and CDR2 YENEEA come from the germline V gene. CDR3 region: CASSLGSGTEQETQYF. DNA of the CDR3: TGTGCCAGCAGCTTAGGGTCTGGGACGGAGCAAGAGACCCAGTACTTC.

The V gene is TRBV9, the J gene TRBJ1-1, with a tentative D call TRBD1 (5 bases). Germline V lookup: CDR1 SGDLS, CDR2 YYNGEE. This CDR3 has 14 amino acids. V was pared by 2 bases and J by 5 bases, with 13 bases between. The CDR3: CASSVTPGGTEAFF. The DNA for the CDR3 is TGTGCCAGCAGCGTCACCCCGGGGGGAACTGAAGCTTTCTTT.

This clone has a handful of counts. The rearrangement joins TRBV14 to TRBJ1-1; D uncertain. The V end lost 0 bases, the J end lost 5 bases, and 10 bases lay between the germline ends. This CDR3 spans 14 amino acids. In germline, CDR1 is SGHDN, CDR2 FVKESK. The DNA for the CDR3 is TGTGCCAGCAGCCAAGATTTCGTGGTGACTGAAGCTTTCTTT. This translates into CASSQDFVVTEAFF.

By share, this clone counts as medium-sized. This chain links TRBV28 with TRBJ2-1, with TRBD2 identical over 8 bases. J gave up 3 bases and V 6 bases, and 10 bases lay outside the gene matches. Germline CDR1 is MDHEN and CDR2 is SYDVKM. This CDR3 is built from 16 residues. In DNA, the CDR3 is TGTGCCAGCAGGACCTTTAGCGGGATACACTACAATGAGCAGTTCTTC. It translates to CASRTFSGIHYNEQFF.

This clone was detected a few times. The chain uses TRBV9 and TRBJ2-1; 8 nucleotides align to TRBD2. Germline CDR1 is SGDLS and CDR2 is YYNGEE. Losses at the gene ends were 0 bases for V and 9 bases for J; bases not matched to a gene: 11. The CDR3 sequence is 16 residues long. DNA of the CDR3: TGTGCCAGCAGCGTAGTTCCAGCGGGAGTCTTTGGTGAGCAGTTCTTC. The encoded protein is CASSVVPAGVFGEQFF.

The rearrangement uses TRBV30 and TRBJ2-5; 8 nucleotides align to TRBD2. V was clipped by 2 bases and J by 6 bases; unmatched bases: 5. The CDR3 is 13 amino acids. Germline assignment: CDR1 GTSNPN and CDR2 SVGIG (reference sequence). CDR3 region: CAWSLSGMKTQYF. The CDR3 region has the DNA TGTGCCTGGAGTCTTAGCGGGATGAAGACCCAGTACTTC.

The sample holds a few counts of this clone. This rearrangement joins TRBV11-3 to TRBJ2-1; either TRBD1 or TRBD2 may fit D (6 bases each). With 5 bases removed from V and 8 bases from J, the gap between germline ends came to 19 bases. This CDR3 is built from 15 residues. CDR1 is SGHNT, CDR2 YENEEA, per germline. The chain's CDR3 is CASSQGLRGEDEQFF. The DNA for the CDR3 is TGTGCCAGCAGCCAGGGGCTGCGGGGAGAAGATGAGCAGTTCTTC.

This clone has only a few counts. The chain combines TRBV9 with TRBJ1-2, with 8 bases lining up with TRBD1. From germline, CDR1 is SGDLS and CDR2 YYNGEE. The CDR3 has 12 amino acids. V was clipped by 3 bases and J by 11 bases; unmatched bases: 6. CDR3 coding DNA: TGTGCCAGCAGCGCGGCGGACAGGGAGTACACCTTC. Translated, it gives CASSAADREYTF. Using reference TRBV9 and TRBJ1-2 for the parts outside the CDR3, the full variable domain is DSGVTQTPKHLITATGQRVTLRCSPRSGDLSVYWYQQSLDQGLQFLIQYYNGEERAKGNILERFSAQQFPDLHSELNLSSLELGDSALYFCASSAADREYTFGSGTRLTVV.

The sample holds a few counts of this clone. The chain has TRBV6-8 and TRBJ1-1; TRBD1 is a possible D gene (5 bases). Per the germline V gene, CDR1 is MNHGY and CDR2 is SAAAGT. The CDR3 extends over 14 amino acids. V shed 2 bases and J shed 4 bases, with 11 bases lying between them. CDR3 residues: CASSYTRVSTEAFF. The CDR3 coding sequence is TGTGCCAGCAGTTACACCAGGGTGAGCACTGAAGCTTTCTTT.

The chain couples TRBV19 to TRBJ2-3; D is possibly TRBD1 (5 bases). The V gene lost 0 bases and the J gene lost 0 bases, with 7 bases spanning the gap. The CDR3 loop spans 15 amino acids. In germline, CDR1 is LNHDA, CDR2 SQIVND (reference sequence). CDR3 in DNA: TGTGCCAGTAGTATAGACAGGGTTAGCACAGATACGCAGTATTTT. Amino acids: CASSIDRVSTDTQYF.

CDR3 loop: CAISESVDNEQFF. The CDR3 nucleotides are TGTGCCATCAGTGAGTCGGTAGACAATGAGCAGTTCTTC. The chain has TRBV10-3 and TRBJ2-1; D gene unclear. The CDR3 loop spans 13 amino acids. CDR1 ENHRY and CDR2 SYGVKD come from the germline V gene. Between the trimmed V and J ends, which lost 0 bases and 5 bases, there was a span of 5 bases.

This clone was seen at least ten times. The chain combines TRBV11-3 with TRBJ1-4, with no clear D. Trimming took off 0 bases at V and 5 bases at J, with 13 bases between the two ends. The germline V gene encodes CDR1 SGHNT and CDR2 YENEEA. The CDR3 runs 16 residues. For the CDR3, the DNA is TGTGCCAGCAGCTTAGAGGGAAAAGCTCTCAATGAAAAACTGTTTTTT. Its translation is CASSLEGKALNEKLFF.

The J gene is TRBJ2-5, the V gene TRBV6-8; 14 bases fit TRBD2. The ends lost 6 bases at V and 5 bases at J; junction bases unmatched: 11. This CDR3 region has 17 residues. The germline gives CDR1 MNHGY, CDR2 SAAAGT. CDR3 amino acids: CASRGGTSGGPRETQYF. Here the CDR3 DNA reads TGTGCCAGCAGAGGAGGGACTAGCGGGGGTCCGCGGGAGACCCAGTACTTC.

This clone was detected many times. The chain has TRBV11-3 and TRBJ1-2; TRBD1 might be the D (6 bases). This CDR3 spans 14 amino acids. Germline CDR1 reads SGHNT; CDR2 reads YENEEA. With 3 bases removed from V and 6 bases from J, the gap between germline ends came to 14 bases. CDR3 loop: CASSLTRGGDGYTF. CDR3 nucleotides: TGTGCCAGCAGCTTGACCAGGGGTGGCGATGGCTACACCTTC.

This clone was found many times. The chain is built from TRBV11-3 and TRBJ2-5; TRBD2 aligns across 7 bases. Germline values: CDR1 SGHNT, CDR2 YENEEA. The CDR3 sequence is 14 residues long. The V and J ends lost 3 bases and 4 bases, in that order; junction bases with no gene match: 5. CDR3: CASSLGGSAETQYF. The CDR3 DNA sequence: TGTGCCAGCAGCTTGGGGGGGAGTGCAGAGACCCAGTACTTC.

The V gene is TRBV19, the J gene TRBJ2-5, with 9 bases that match TRBD1. Germline-derived CDR1 and CDR2 are LNHDA and SQIVND (reference sequence). V lost 6 bases to trimming and J lost 4 bases; unmatched junction nucleotides: 21. CDR3 length: 19 residues. The CDR3 here is CASSPGKTGGVFAGETQYF. The CDR3 DNA is TGTGCCAGTAGCCCGGGAAAGACAGGGGGAGTCTTTGCGGGAGAGACCCAGTACTTC.

This clone was picked up a small number of times. V usage is TRBV11-3 and J usage is TRBJ1-6; 7 nucleotides line up with TRBD1. The CDR3 covers 14 residues. V shed 5 bases, J shed 7 bases, and the junction held 5 bases outside the gene matches. Germline assignment: CDR1 SGHNT and CDR2 YENEEA. The CDR3 region has the DNA TGTGCCAGCAGCCCCGGGACAGTAAATTCACCCCTCCACTTT. This codes for CASSPGTVNSPLHF. Combining the CDR3 with reference TRBV11-3 and TRBJ1-6 gives the whole variable domain EAGVVQSPRYKIIEKKQPVAFWCNPISGHNTLYWYLQNLGQGPELLIRYENEEAVDDSQLPKDRFSAERLKGVDSTLKIQPAELGDSAVYLCASSPGTVNSPLHFGNGTRLTVT.

This clone was picked up a small number of times. The chain uses TRBV19 and TRBJ2-1; D call uncertain. The CDR3 has 11 residues. V was pared by 8 bases and J by 6 bases, with 8 bases between. The germline V gene encodes CDR1 LNHDA and CDR2 SQIVND (reference sequence). DNA for the CDR3: TGTGCCAGTGGAGACTTCAATGAGCAGTTCTTC. Encoded protein: CASGDFNEQFF. The full variable domain, rest sourced from reference TRBV19 and TRBJ2-1, is DGGITQSPKYLFRKEGQNVTLSCEQNLNHDAMYWYRQDPGQGLRLIYYSQIVNDFQKGDIAEGYSVSREKKESFPLTVTSAQKNPTAFYLCASGDFNEQFFGPGTRLTVL.

J is TRBJ2-5 and V is TRBV30, with D possibly matching TRBD1 (6 bases). The V end lost 3 bases, the J end lost 6 bases, and 8 bases lay between the germline ends. The CDR3 loop spans 11 amino acids. Germline lookup yields CDR1 GTSNPN and CDR2 SVGIG (reference sequence). CDR3 amino acids: CAWRQGKTQYF. CDR3 nucleotides: TGTGCCTGGAGACAGGGAAAGACCCAGTACTTC.

The chain has TRBV12-5 and TRBJ2-1; 12 nucleotides match TRBD1. There are 17 residues in the CDR3. The germline V gene has CDR1 LGHNT and CDR2 FRNRAP. The V segment lost 2 bases and the J segment 5 bases; nucleotides outside the gene matches: 7. CDR3 region: CASGLFLGDRGHNEQFF. Here the CDR3 DNA reads TGTGCTAGTGGTTTGTTTTTAGGGGACAGGGGGCACAATGAGCAGTTCTTC.

This chain joins TRBV5-1 and TRBJ1-4, with 8 bases lining up with TRBD1. Germline CDR1 is SGHRS and CDR2 is YFSETQ. J lost 0 bases, V lost 4 bases, and 2 bases had no gene match. This CDR3 spans 15 amino acids. CDR3 in amino acids: CASSVQGATNEKLFF. CDR3 DNA sequence: TGCGCCAGCAGCGTACAGGGGGCAACTAATGAAAAACTGTTTTTT.

In its sample, this clone was seen a few times. This chain connects TRBV19 to TRBJ2-1; 12 bases line up with TRBD2. V lost 3 bases to trimming and J lost 8 bases; unmatched junction nucleotides: 17. Germline CDR1 LNHDA, CDR2 SQIVND (reference sequence). The CDR3 loop spans 19 amino acids. CDR3 bases: TGTGCCAGTAGTATCCACTCTTTAATACTAGCGGGAGGTAACGATGAGCAGTTCTTC. It encodes CASSIHSLILAGGNDEQFF.

This clone was seen a few times. The gene calls are TRBV6-8 and TRBJ1-5; TRBD1 matches 9 bases. Germline V lookup: CDR1 MNHGY, CDR2 SAAAGT. CDR3 size: 15 residues. V lost 5 bases, J lost 2 bases, and 4 bases stayed unmatched. The CDR3 DNA reads TGTGCCAGCAGTACAGGGGGCGGCGGCAATCAGCCCCAGCATTTT. It translates to CASSTGGGGNQPQHF.

At least ten counts were recorded for this clone. The chain uses TRBV11-3 and TRBJ2-1, with TRBD2 matching 10 bases. Per the germline V gene, CDR1 is SGHNT and CDR2 is YENEEA. This CDR3 contains 17 residues. J gave up 9 bases and V 3 bases, and 14 bases lay outside the gene matches. The CDR3 coding sequence is TGTGCCAGCAGCTTGGAGGGCGGAGCGGGGGGGCTCGGTGAGCAGTTCTTC. It is translated as CASSLEGGAGGLGEQFF.

The chain couples TRBV28 to TRBJ2-1; no clear D gene. Trimming took 4 bases from V and 7 from J, leaving 8 bases between them. The germline gives CDR1 MDHEN, CDR2 SYDVKM. There are 12 residues in the CDR3. The CDR3: CASSYFENEQFF. CDR3 coding DNA: TGTGCCAGCAGTTATTTCGAGAATGAGCAGTTCTTC.

The chain uses TRBV30 and TRBJ2-5, with D maybe TRBD2 (6 bases). The CDR3 contains 12 residues. V was pared by 4 bases and J by 4 bases, with 10 bases between. Germline values: CDR1 GTSNPN, CDR2 SVGIG (reference sequence). This chain's CDR3 is CAWNVGRETQYF. DNA for the CDR3: TGTGCCTGGAATGTCGGGAGAGAGACCCAGTACTTC.

In its sample, this clone was seen once. The chain employs TRBV19 and TRBJ2-2; TRBD2 is a possible D gene (6 bases). The CDR3 has 14 amino acids. Germline CDR1 is LNHDA and CDR2 is SQIVND (reference sequence). Trimming removed 4 bases at V and 7 bases at J, with 13 bases between. For the CDR3, the DNA is TGTGCCAGTAGTAACGGGATCGGGAGCGGGGAGCTGTTTTTT. Encoded protein: CASSNGIGSGELFF.

The chain is built from TRBV19 and TRBJ2-1, with TRBD2 matching over 9 bases. The V gene end was trimmed by 5 bases and the J gene end by 15 bases; junction bases not matched to a gene: 14. The CDR3 contains 14 residues. The V gene's germline CDR1 is LNHDA and CDR2 SQIVND (reference sequence). CDR3 amino acids: CASSPTNGGRGGFF. The CDR3 coding sequence is TGTGCCAGTAGTCCAACAAACGGCGGGAGGGGAGGGTTCTTC.